A selection of T cell receptor beta chains follows, all from one sample in a study of CD8+ T cells in alopecia areata. Some clones are missing from TCRdb's copy, which holds only in-frame ones; the method was immunoSEQ multiplex PCR. The data contain some 150,000 clones, more than 45% of them singletons. The source material was CD8+ T cells sorted from blood, sampled at week 0. The source of these receptors is a human donor with alopecia areata. Each CDR3 is given with its conserved first and last residue. The D gene is left open where the match is weak. Only some rows state a clone size, as once, few, many or a class for expanded clones.

>.|TRBJ1-1|TRBV25-1|.
CASSPEGEPEAFF
TGTGCCAGCAGCCCAGAGGGGGAACCTGAAGCTTTCTTT
>.|TRBJ2-1|TRBV29-1|.
CSVEVTKISYRDYEQFF
TGCAGCGTTGAAGTCACAAAGATCTCATACAGGGACTATGAGCAGTTCTTC
>few|TRBJ2-7|TRBV9|.
CASSAQGTSSYEQYF
TGTGCCAGCAGCGCCCAAGGGACCAGCTCCTACGAGCAGTACTTC
>few|TRBJ2-3|TRBV29-1|.
CSVGDTDTQYF
TGCAGCGTTGGGGACACAGATACGCAGTATTTT
>.|TRBJ2-1|TRBV9|TRBD2
CASSLTGEGNEQFF
TGTGCCAGCAGCTTGACCGGGGAGGGGAATGAGCAGTTCTTC
>.|TRBJ2-5|TRBV2|TRBD2
CASSGLDNRAGETQYF
TGTGCCAGCAGTGGACTTGACAACCGAGCGGGGGAGACCCAGTACTTC
>.|TRBJ2-1|TRBV15|TRBD2
CATSRGLAGGPGNEQFF
TGTGCCACCAGCAGAGGACTAGCGGGGGGGCCCGGCAATGAGCAGTTCTTC
>few|TRBJ2-3|TRBV7-6|.
CASNPESGADTQYF
TGTGCCAGCAACCCCGAGTCGGGGGCAGATACGCAGTATTTT
>.|TRBJ2-1|TRBV7-9|.
CASSLSPAAGNEQFF
TGTGCCAGCAGCTTATCTCCGGCAGCCGGGAATGAGCAGTTCTTC
>once|TRBJ1-1|TRBV5-1|.
CASSLEGTEAFF
TGCGCCAGCAGCTTGGAGGGCACTGAAGCTTTCTTT
>.|TRBJ1-1|TRBV19|TRBD1
CASSGTGGVSEAFF
TGTGCCAGTAGTGGGACAGGGGGAGTCTCTGAAGCTTTCTTT
>.|TRBJ2-1|TRBV5-4|TRBD2
CASSRESGGSYNEQFF
TGTGCCAGCAGCCGGGAAAGCGGGGGCTCCTACAATGAGCAGTTCTTC
>.|TRBJ2-2|TRBV7-3|.
CASSSSGTQNTGELFF
TGTGCCAGCAGCTCTTCCGGGACTCAGAACACCGGGGAGCTGTTTTTT
>.|TRBJ1-4|TRBV30|.
CAWSVPGGQEKLFF
TGTGCCTGGAGTGTACCGGGAGGTCAGGAAAAACTGTTTTTT
>.|TRBJ2-3|TRBV30|.
CAWGAAWLSTDTQYF
TGTGCCTGGGGCGCGGCGTGGTTGAGCACAGATACGCAGTATTTT
>few|TRBJ2-1|TRBV29-1|.
CSASMNEQFF
TGCAGCGCCTCTATGAATGAGCAGTTCTTC
>.|TRBJ2-7|TRBV4-3|.
CASSQDHGGSSYEQYF
TGCGCCAGCAGCCAAGATCACGGGGGTAGCTCCTACGAGCAGTACTTC
>.|TRBJ1-5|TRBV30|.
CAWSLEGSYNQPQHF
TGTGCCTGGAGTCTCGAGGGGTCATACAATCAGCCCCAGCATTTT